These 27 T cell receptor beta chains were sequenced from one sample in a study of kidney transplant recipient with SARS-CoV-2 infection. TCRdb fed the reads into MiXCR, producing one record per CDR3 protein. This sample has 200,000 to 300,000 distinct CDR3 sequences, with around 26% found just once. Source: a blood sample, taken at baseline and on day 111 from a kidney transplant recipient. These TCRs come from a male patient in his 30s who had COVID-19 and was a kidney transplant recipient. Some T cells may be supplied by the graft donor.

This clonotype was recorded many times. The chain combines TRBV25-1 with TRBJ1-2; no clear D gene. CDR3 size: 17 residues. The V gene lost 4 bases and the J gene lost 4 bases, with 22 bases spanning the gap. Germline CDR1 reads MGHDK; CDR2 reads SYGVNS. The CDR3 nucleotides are TGTGCCAGCAGTGTGAACAGAGAACTGGGAAAGACCTATGGCTACACCTTC. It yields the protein CASSVNRELGKTYGYTF.

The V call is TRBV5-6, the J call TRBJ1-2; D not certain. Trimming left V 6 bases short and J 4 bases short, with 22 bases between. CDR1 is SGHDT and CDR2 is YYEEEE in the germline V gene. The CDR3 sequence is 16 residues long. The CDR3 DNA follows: TGTGCCAGCATCGAGGTCAGTAGTCGAAAGACCTATGGCTACACCTTC. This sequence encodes CASIEVSSRKTYGYTF.

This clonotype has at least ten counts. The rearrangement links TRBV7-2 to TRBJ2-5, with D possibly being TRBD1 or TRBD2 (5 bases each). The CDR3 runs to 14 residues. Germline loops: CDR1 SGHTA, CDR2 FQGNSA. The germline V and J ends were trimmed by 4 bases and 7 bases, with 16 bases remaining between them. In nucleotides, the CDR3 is TGTGCCAGCAGCTCCGGGACCGTCAAGGGGACCCAGTACTTC. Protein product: CASSSGTVKGTQYF.

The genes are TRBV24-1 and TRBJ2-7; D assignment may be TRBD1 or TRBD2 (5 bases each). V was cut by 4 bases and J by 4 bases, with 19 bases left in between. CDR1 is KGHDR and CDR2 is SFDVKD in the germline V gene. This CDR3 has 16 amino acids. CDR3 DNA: TGTGCCACCAGTGACCCTGGGACCTCAAATCCATACGAGCAGTACTTC. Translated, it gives CATSDPGTSNPYEQYF.

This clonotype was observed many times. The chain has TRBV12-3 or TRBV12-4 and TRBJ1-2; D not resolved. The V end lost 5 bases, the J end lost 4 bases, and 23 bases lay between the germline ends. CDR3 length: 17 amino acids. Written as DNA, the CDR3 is TGTGCCAGCAGTCAACACAGCACAGCAGGAAAGACCTATGGCTACACCTTC. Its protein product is CASSQHSTAGKTYGYTF.

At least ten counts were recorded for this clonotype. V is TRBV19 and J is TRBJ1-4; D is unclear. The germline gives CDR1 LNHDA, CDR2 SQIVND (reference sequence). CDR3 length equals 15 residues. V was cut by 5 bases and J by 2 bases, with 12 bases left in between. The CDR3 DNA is TGTGCCAGTAGTCTGAGGACGGGCACTAATGAAAAACTGTTTTTT. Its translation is CASSLRTGTNEKLFF.

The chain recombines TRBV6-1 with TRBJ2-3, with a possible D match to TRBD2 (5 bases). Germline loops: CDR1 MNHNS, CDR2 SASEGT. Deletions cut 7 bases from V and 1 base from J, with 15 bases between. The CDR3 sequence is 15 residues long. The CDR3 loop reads CASTDQDSRTDTQYF. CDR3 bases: TGTGCCAGCACCGACCAGGACTCGCGCACAGATACGCAGTATTTT.

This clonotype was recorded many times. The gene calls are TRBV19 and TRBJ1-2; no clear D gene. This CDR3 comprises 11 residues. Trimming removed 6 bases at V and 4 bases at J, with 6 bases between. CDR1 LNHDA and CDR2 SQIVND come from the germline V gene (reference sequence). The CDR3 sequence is CASSPAYGYTF. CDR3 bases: TGTGCCAGTAGCCCGGCCTATGGCTACACCTTC.

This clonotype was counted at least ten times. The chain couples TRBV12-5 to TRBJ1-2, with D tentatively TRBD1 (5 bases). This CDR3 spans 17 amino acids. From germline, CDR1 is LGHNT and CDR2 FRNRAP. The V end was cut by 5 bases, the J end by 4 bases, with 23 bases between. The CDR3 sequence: CASGTLCLQGKTYGYTF. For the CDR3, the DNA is TGTGCTAGTGGTACATTATGTTTGCAGGGAAAGACCTATGGCTACACCTTC.

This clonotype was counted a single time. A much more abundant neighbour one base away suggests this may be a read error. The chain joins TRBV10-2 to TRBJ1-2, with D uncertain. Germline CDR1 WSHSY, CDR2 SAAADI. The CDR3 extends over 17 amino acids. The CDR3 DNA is TGCGCCAGCAGTATACATTGCACTTCTAGAAAGACCTATGGCTACGCCTTC. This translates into CASSIHCTSRKTYGYAF.

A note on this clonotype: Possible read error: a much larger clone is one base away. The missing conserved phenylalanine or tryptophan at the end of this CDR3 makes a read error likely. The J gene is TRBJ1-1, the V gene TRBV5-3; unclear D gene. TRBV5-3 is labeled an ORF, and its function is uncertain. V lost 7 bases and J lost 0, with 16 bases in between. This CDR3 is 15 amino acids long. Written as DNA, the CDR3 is TGTGCCAGACCCCCCTTAGACACGGTGAACACTGAAGCTTTCTAT. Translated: CARPPLDTVNTEAFY.

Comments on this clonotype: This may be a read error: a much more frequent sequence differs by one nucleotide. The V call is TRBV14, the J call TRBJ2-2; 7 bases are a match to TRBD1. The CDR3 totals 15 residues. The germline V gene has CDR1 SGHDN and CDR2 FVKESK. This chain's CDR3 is CAGSQEGALGGELFF. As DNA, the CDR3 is TGTGCCGGCAGCCAAGAGGGGGCGCTTGGCGGGGAGCTGTTTTTT.

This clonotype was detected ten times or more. The CDR3 protein is CASSLLGGRRKTYGYTF. CDR3 coding DNA: TGCGCCAGCAGCCTCTTGGGAGGACGTCGAAAGACCTATGGCTACACCTTC. The V and J genes are TRBV4-3 and TRBJ1-2, with D hard to call. The CDR3 contains 17 residues. V dropped 4 bases and J dropped 4 bases, with 22 bases sitting between them. The germline V gene encodes CDR1 LGHNA and CDR2 YSLEER.

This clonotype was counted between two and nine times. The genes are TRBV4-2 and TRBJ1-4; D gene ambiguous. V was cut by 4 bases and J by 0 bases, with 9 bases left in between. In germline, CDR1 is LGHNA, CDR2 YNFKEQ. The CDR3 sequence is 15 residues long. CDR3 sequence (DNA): TGTGCCAGCAGCCGGAAACTTCCAACTAATGAAAAACTGTTTTTT. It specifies CASSRKLPTNEKLFF.

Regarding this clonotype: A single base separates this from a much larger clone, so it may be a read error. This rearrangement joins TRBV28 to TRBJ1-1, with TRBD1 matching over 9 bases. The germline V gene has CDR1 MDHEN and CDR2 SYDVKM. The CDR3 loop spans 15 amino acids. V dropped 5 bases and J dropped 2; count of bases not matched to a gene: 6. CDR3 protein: CASSTQTGGNTEAFF. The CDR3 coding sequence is TGTGCCAGCAGTACCCAGACAGGGGGAAACACTGAAGCTTTCTTT.

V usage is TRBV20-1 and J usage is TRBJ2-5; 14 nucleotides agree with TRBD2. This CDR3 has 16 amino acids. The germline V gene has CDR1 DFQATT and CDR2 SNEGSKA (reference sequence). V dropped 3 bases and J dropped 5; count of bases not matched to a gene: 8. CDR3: CSASWGLAGVWETQYF. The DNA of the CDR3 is TGCAGTGCTAGTTGGGGACTAGCGGGAGTCTGGGAGACCCAGTACTTC.

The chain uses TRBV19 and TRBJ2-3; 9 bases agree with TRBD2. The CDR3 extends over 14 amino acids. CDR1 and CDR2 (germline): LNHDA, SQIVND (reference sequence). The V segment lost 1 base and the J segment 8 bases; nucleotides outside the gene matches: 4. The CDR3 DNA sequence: TGTGCCAGTAGTATAGTAGCGGGAGACGGTACGCAGTATTTT. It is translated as CASSIVAGDGTQYF.

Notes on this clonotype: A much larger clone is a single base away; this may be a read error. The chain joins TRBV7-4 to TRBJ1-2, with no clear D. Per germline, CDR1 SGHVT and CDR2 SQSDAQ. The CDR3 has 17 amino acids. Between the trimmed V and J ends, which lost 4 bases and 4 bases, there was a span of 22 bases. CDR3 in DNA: TGTGCCAGCAGCTCCGCGGATTCAGCTCGAAAGGCCTATGGCTACACCTTC. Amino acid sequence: CASSSADSARKAYGYTF.

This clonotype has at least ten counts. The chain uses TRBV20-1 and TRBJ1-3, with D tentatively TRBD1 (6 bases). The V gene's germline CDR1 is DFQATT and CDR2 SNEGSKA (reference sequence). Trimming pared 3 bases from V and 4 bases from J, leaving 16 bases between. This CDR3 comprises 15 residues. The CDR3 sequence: CSARGGQGPGNTIYF. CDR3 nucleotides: TGCAGTGCTAGGGGGGGGCAGGGGCCGGGAAACACCATATATTTT.

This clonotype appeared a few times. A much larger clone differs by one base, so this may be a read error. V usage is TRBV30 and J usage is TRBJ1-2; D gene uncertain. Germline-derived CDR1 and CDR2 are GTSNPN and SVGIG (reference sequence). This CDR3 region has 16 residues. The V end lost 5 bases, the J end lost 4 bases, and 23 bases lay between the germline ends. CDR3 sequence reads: CAWDVVRYRKTYGYTF. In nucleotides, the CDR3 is TGTGCCTGGGACGTGGTGCGTTATAGAAAGACCTATGGCTACACCTTC. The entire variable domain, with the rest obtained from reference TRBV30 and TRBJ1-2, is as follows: SQTIHQWPATLVQPVGSPLSLECTVEGTSNPNLYWYRQAAGRGLQLLFYSVGIGQISSEVPQNLSASRPQDRQFILSSKKLLLSDSGFYLCAWDVVRYRKTYGYTFGSGTRLTVV.

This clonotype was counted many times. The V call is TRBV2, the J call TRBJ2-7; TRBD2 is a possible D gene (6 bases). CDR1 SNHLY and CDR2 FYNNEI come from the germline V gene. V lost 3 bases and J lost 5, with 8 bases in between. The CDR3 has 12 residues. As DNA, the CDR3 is TGTGCCAGCAGTGAGGGGGGAAACGAGCAGTACTTC. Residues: CASSEGGNEQYF.

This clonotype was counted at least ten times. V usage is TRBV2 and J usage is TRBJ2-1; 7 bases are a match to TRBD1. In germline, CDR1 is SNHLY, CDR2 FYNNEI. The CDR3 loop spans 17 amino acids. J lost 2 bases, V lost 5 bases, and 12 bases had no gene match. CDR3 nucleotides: TGTGCCAGCAGTCCAACCCTTACAGGGGTAGCCTACAATGAGCAGTTCTTC. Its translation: CASSPTLTGVAYNEQFF.

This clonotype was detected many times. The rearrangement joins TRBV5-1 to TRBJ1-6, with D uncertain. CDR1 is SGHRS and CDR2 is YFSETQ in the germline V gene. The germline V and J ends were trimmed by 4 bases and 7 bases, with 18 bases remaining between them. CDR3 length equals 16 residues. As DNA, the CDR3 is TGCGCCAGCAGCCCCGGGGTGGGGTTGGGGAATTCACCCCTCCACTTT. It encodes CASSPGVGLGNSPLHF.

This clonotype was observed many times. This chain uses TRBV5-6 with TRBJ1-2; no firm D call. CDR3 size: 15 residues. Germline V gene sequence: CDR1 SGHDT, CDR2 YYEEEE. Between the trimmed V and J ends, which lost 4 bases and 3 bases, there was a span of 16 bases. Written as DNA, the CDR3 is TGTGCCAGCAGCCGATCCGCAACCTCCTACTATGGCTACACCTTC. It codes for CASSRSATSYYGYTF.

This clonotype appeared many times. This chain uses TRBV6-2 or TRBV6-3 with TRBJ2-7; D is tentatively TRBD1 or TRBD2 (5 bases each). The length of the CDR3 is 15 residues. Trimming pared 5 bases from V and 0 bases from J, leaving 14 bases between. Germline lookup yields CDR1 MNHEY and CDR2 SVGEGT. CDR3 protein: CASSGRDRYSYEQYF. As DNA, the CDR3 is TGTGCCAGCAGTGGCCGGGACCGATACTCCTACGAGCAGTACTTC.

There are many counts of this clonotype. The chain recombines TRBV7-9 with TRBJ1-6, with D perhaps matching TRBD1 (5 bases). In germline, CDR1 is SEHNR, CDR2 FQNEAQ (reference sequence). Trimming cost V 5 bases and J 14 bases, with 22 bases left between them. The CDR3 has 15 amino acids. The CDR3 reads CASSPGGGSARTLHF. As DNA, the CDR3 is TGTGCCAGCAGCCCCGGGGGGGGGTCCGCGCGGACCCTCCACTTT. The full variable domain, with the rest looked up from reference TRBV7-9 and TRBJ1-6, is DTGVSQNPRHKITKRGQNVTFRCDPISEHNRLYWYRQTLGQGPEFLTYFQNEAQLEKSRLLSDRFSAERPKGSFSTLEIQRTEQGDSAMYLCASSPGGGSARTLHFGNGTRLTVT.

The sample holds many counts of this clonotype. The CDR3 coding sequence is TGTGCCAGCAGCCCCGATTGGGCGGGAGCTAGCACAGATACGCAGTATTTT. Encoded protein: CASSPDWAGASTDTQYF. This chain uses TRBV6-4 with TRBJ2-3; 7 bases map to TRBD2. From germline, CDR1 is MRHNA and CDR2 SNTAGT. This CDR3 has 17 residues. J lost 0 bases, V lost 6 bases, and 12 bases had no gene match.